A single sample gave rise to the 13 T cell receptor beta chains below, sequenced in a study of T-cell memory formation after mild COVID-19. MiXCR, applied by TCRdb to the 5' RACE reads, yields one record per CDR3 protein. Of about 250,000 distinct CDR3 sequences in the sample, around 17% were seen once. The specimen sequenced was PBMCs or a T cell subset sorted from them (not recorded which). The receptors come from a man between 18 and 29 years old who had mild COVID-19 (a few samples of this study predate the infection). Cell type and time point are not known.

This clonotype was seen a few times. The V call is TRBV7-2, the J call TRBJ2-3; 11 bases match TRBD1. CDR1 and CDR2 from the germline V gene are SGHTA and FQGNSA. J gave up 4 bases and V 5 bases, and 5 bases lay outside the gene matches. The CDR3 runs to 15 residues. The DNA of the CDR3 is TGTGCCAGCAGCACGCGGACAGGGGGCGCAGATACGCAGTATTTT. Protein sequence: CASSTRTGGADTQYF.

This sequence joins TRBV3-1 and TRBJ1-3; D may be TRBD1 (5 bases). V was pared by 0 bases and J by 2 bases, with 8 bases between. This CDR3 has 15 residues. Per the germline V gene, CDR1 is LGHDT and CDR2 is YNNKEL (reference sequence). DNA of the CDR3: TGTGCCAGCAGCCAAGAATGGGGGGCTGGAAACACCATATATTTT. Translated, it gives CASSQEWGAGNTIYF.

The sample holds a few counts of this clonotype. The chain uses TRBV7-3 and TRBJ2-2; 8 nucleotides match TRBD1. Per the germline V gene, CDR1 is SGHTA and CDR2 is FQGTGA. Trimming at V came to 1 base and at J to 6 bases, leaving 13 bases not matched to a gene. The CDR3 is 18 residues long. The CDR3 spells CASSLNPPGQGAAGELFF. The CDR3 bases are TGTGCCAGCAGCTTAAACCCCCCTGGGCAGGGGGCCGCCGGGGAGCTGTTTTTT.

The chain links TRBV20-1 to TRBJ1-1; D not certain. The CDR3 is made up of 12 amino acids. The V gene's germline CDR1 is DFQATT and CDR2 SNEGSKA (reference sequence). The CDR3 protein is CRADFMNTEAFF. The CDR3 DNA reads TGCAGGGCTGACTTTATGAACACTGAAGCTTTCTTT.

The V and J genes are TRBV11-3 and TRBJ1-1, with D uncertain. The ends were cut back, 2 bases at V and 5 bases at J, with 9 bases in the middle. This CDR3 region has 13 residues. CDR1 SGHNT and CDR2 YENEEA come from the germline V gene. The CDR3 region is CASSLRRGTEAFF. CDR3 bases: TGTGCCAGCAGCTTACGGCGAGGGACTGAAGCTTTCTTT.

This clonotype showed up just a few times. The chain couples TRBV2 to TRBJ1-1; TRBD1 matches at 8 bases. The CDR3 spans 12 residues. CDR1 and CDR2 (germline): SNHLY, FYNNEI. V lost 5 bases and J lost 6; bases outside the gene matches: 2. The CDR3 DNA sequence: TGTGCCAGCAGTTCACAGGGGGCTGAAGCTTTCTTT. This translates into CASSSQGAEAFF.

This clonotype has ten or more counts. The V and J genes are TRBV7-8 and TRBJ2-7; D remains ambiguous. This CDR3 spans 14 amino acids. Trimming removed 5 bases from V and 1 base from J, with 12 bases in between. The germline CDR1 and CDR2 sequences are SGHVS and FQNEAQ. CDR3 region: CASSPHEISYEQYV. CDR3 sequence (DNA): TGTGCCAGCAGCCCCCACGAAATTTCCTACGAGCAGTACGTC.

The chain couples TRBV29-1 to TRBJ2-2; 7 positions agree with TRBD2. Germline V CDR1 and CDR2: SQVTM, ANQGSEA. The trim removed 4 bases at V and 2 bases at J, leaving 4 bases unmatched. The CDR3 spans 14 residues. Written as DNA, the CDR3 is TGCAGCGTTGTCCAGCGGGGTAACACCGGGGAGCTGTTTTTT. Amino acids: CSVVQRGNTGELFF.

The CDR3 DNA reads as TGCGCCAGCAGACGACAGGGAAACACTGAAGCTTTCTTT. Its translation is CASRRQGNTEAFF. The chain couples TRBV4-3 to TRBJ1-1; 7 bases fit TRBD1. This CDR3 is 13 amino acids long. The V gene's germline CDR1 is LGHNA and CDR2 YSLEER. The V and J ends lost 6 bases and 2 bases, in that order; junction bases with no gene match: 3.

The V gene is TRBV6-4, the J gene TRBJ2-7, with 10 positions matching TRBD1. V shed 7 bases, J shed 4 bases, and the junction held 10 bases outside the gene matches. The CDR3 length is 15 residues. CDR1 is MRHNA and CDR2 is SNTAGT in the germline V gene. The CDR3 sequence is CASTRLRQGAYEQYV. In DNA form, the CDR3 reads TGTGCCAGCACTCGACTACGACAGGGGGCGTACGAGCAGTACGTC.

V usage is TRBV5-1 and J usage is TRBJ1-6; weak D call: TRBD1 (5 bases). The germline CDR1 and CDR2 sequences are SGHRS and YFSETQ. CDR3 length: 15 residues. V gave up 2 bases and J gave up 3 bases, with 9 bases separating them. CDR3 sequence (DNA): TGCGCCAGCAGCTTTTGGGGGAGCTATAATTCACCCCTCCACTTT. Translated, it gives CASSFWGSYNSPLHF.

The rearrangement joins TRBV4-2 to TRBJ1-1, with 11 bases identical to TRBD1. Germline CDR1 reads LGHNA; CDR2 reads YNFKEQ. V gave up 1 base and J gave up 5 bases; unmatched junction bases: 6. The CDR3 sequence is 16 residues long. CDR3 bases: TGTGCCAGCAGCCAAGCCGGGACAGGGGGTTGGACTGAAGCTTTCTTT. This codes for CASSQAGTGGWTEAFF.

The genes are TRBV2 and TRBJ2-2; perhaps TRBD1 as D (6 bases). Trimming cost V 4 bases and J 6 bases, with 15 bases left between them. The CDR3 runs 15 residues. CDR1 is SNHLY and CDR2 is FYNNEI in the germline V gene. The CDR3 sequence: CASSGRPSGAGELFF. As DNA, the CDR3 is TGTGCCAGCAGTGGAAGGCCTTCAGGGGCCGGGGAGCTGTTTTTT.